A single sample gave rise to the 13 T cell receptor beta chains below, sequenced in a study of blood T cell repertoires in COVID-19. Generated by immunoSEQ multiplex PCR, the TCRdb table keeps only in-frame clones and is missing some. The top ten clones hold less than 9% of a sample with 140,000 or so clones, 80% to 85% of them seen once. The sequencing input was peripheral blood. The receptors stem from a man aged 25-40 years with COVID-19, enrolled during active disease.

The gene calls are TRBV5-6 and TRBJ2-5, with 8 nucleotides matching TRBD2. V gave up 10 bases and J gave up 5 bases; unmatched junction bases: 19. Germline values: CDR1 SGHDT, CDR2 YYEEEE. The CDR3 is made up of 16 amino acids. The CDR3 loop reads CAPRPGAAGVMETQYF. The CDR3 coding sequence is TGTGCCCCGCGGCCGGGGGCAGCGGGAGTGATGGAGACCCAGTACTTC.

The V gene is TRBV5-4, the J gene TRBJ2-1; a weak D match, TRBD2 (6 bases). The CDR3 covers 14 residues. Per germline, CDR1 SGHNT and CDR2 YYREEE (reference sequence). Trimming removed 2 bases at V and 8 bases at J, with 14 bases between. CDR3 in amino acids: CASSFIEGLDEQFF. As DNA, the CDR3 is TGTGCCAGCAGCTTCATTGAGGGACTGGATGAGCAGTTCTTC.

This clone was seen just once. The chain employs TRBV7-9 and TRBJ2-7, with D uncertain. CDR3 length equals 12 residues. Trimming stripped 5 bases from V and 5 bases from J, with 10 bases between. The germline gives CDR1 SEHNR, CDR2 FQNEAQ (reference sequence). The CDR3 nucleotides read TGTGCCAGCAGCCACTCGAAGCACGAGCAGTACTTC. Translation: CASSHSKHEQYF.

The chain is built from TRBV12-3 or TRBV12-4 and TRBJ1-1; D not certain. Trimming left V 7 bases short and J 5 bases short, with 8 bases between. This CDR3 is 11 amino acids long. This chain's CDR3 is CASTSGTEAFF. The CDR3 nucleotides are TGTGCCAGCACCTCAGGAACTGAAGCTTTCTTT.

This chain joins TRBV5-4 and TRBJ2-3; 8 positions agree with TRBD2. The CDR3 length is 17 residues. V shed 4 bases and J 0 bases; nucleotides not matched to a gene: 10. Germline CDR1 is SGHNT and CDR2 is YYREEE (reference sequence). The CDR3 bases are TGTGCCAGCAGCCCGATACCCGGGGGGGTTAGCACAGATACGCAGTATTTT. Translation: CASSPIPGGVSTDTQYF.

CDR3 amino acids: CASSQDPTGRQVSSYEQYF. CDR3 DNA: TGTGCCAGCAGCCAAGACCCGACAGGGCGGCAGGTTAGCTCCTACGAGCAGTACTTC. The genes are TRBV3-1 (or the pseudogene TRBV3-2) and TRBJ2-7; 7 bases agree with TRBD1. V shed 0 bases, J shed 0 bases, and the junction held 14 bases outside the gene matches. There are 19 residues in the CDR3. From germline, CDR1 is LGHDT and CDR2 YNNKEL (reference sequence).

This chain uses TRBV25-1 with TRBJ2-2; D might be TRBD2 (5 bases). Germline V lookup: CDR1 MGHDK, CDR2 SYGVNS. Trimming removed 3 bases from V and 10 bases from J, with 18 bases in between. The CDR3 spans 15 residues. The CDR3 DNA reads as TGTGCCAGCAGTGATTTGAGGACTTCCTCAGAGGAGCTGTTTTTT. Residues: CASSDLRTSSEELFF.

The chain combines TRBV7-2 with TRBJ2-1, with TRBD2 matching over 12 bases. The V and J ends lost 9 bases and 8 bases, in that order; junction bases with no gene match: 5. Germline V gene sequence: CDR1 SGHTA, CDR2 FQGNSA. The CDR3 runs 13 residues. CDR3 sequence: CASLTSGSYEQFF. DNA for the CDR3: TGTGCCAGTCTGACTAGCGGGAGCTATGAGCAGTTCTTC.

The rearrangement links TRBV21-1 to TRBJ2-5; the table calls TRBD2, which could not be checked here. TRBV21-1 is marked as a pseudogene. This CDR3 comprises 14 residues. The CDR3 loop reads CASSKEAKVETQYF. CDR3 nucleotides: TGTGCCAGCAGCAAAGAAGCCAAAGTGGAGACCCAGTACTTC.

V usage is TRBV27 and J usage is TRBJ1-1; 8 nucleotides agree with TRBD1. CDR1 MNHEY and CDR2 SMNVEV come from the germline V gene (reference sequence). V was pared by 5 bases and J by 3 bases, with 11 bases of the junction left unmatched. This CDR3 is built from 16 residues. The CDR3 spells CASSPPPTGVDTEAFF. In nucleotides, the CDR3 is TGTGCCAGCAGTCCACCACCGACAGGGGTGGACACTGAAGCTTTCTTT.

The chain couples TRBV19 to TRBJ2-3; the D is unclear. Trimming took off 3 bases at V and 2 bases at J, with 12 bases between the two ends. The CDR3 has 15 amino acids. The germline CDR1 and CDR2 sequences are LNHDA and SQIVND (reference sequence). CDR3 sequence: CASSISRGTTDTQYF. CDR3 coding DNA: TGTGCCAGTAGTATTAGTCGCGGAACCACAGATACGCAGTATTTT.

The chain joins TRBV30 to TRBJ2-3, with D tentatively TRBD2 (5 bases). V lost 0 bases and J lost 2, with 15 bases in between. This CDR3 comprises 16 residues. The germline V gene has CDR1 GTSNPN and CDR2 SVGIG (reference sequence). The CDR3 sequence: CAWSVAGGTYTDTQYF. As DNA, the CDR3 is TGTGCCTGGAGTGTCGCCGGAGGAACTTACACAGATACGCAGTATTTT.

The genes are TRBV28 and TRBJ1-3; D gene ambiguous. Germline-derived CDR1 and CDR2 are MDHEN and SYDVKM. Trimming shortened V by 8 bases and J by 0 bases, and 14 bases separated the two germline ends. The CDR3 runs 15 residues. CDR3 in amino acids: CASGRRANSGNTIYF. The DNA for the CDR3 is TGTGCCAGCGGGAGGAGGGCTAACTCTGGAAACACCATATATTTT.